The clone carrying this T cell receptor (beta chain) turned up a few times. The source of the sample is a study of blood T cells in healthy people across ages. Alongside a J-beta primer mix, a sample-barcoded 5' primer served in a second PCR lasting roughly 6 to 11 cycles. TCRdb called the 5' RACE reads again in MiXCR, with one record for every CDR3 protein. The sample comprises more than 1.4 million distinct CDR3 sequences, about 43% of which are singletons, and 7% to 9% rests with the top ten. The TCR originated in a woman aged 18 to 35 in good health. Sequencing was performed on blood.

CDR3 sequence: CASSVGMGGPDTQYF. Here the CDR3 DNA reads TGTGCCAGCAGCGTAGGGATGGGGGGACCGGATACGCAGTATTTT. This sequence joins TRBV9 and TRBJ2-3, with TRBD2 as a possible D gene (6 bases). The germline gives CDR1 SGDLS, CDR2 YYNGEE. Trimming removed 0 bases from V and 6 bases from J, with 14 bases in between. The length of the CDR3 is 15 residues. Drawing the rest from reference TRBV9 and TRBJ2-3, the complete variable domain is DSGVTQTPKHLITATGQRVTLRCSPRSGDLSVYWYQQSLDQGLQFLIQYYNGEERAKGNILERFSAQQFPDLHSELNLSSLELGDSALYFCASSVGMGGPDTQYFGPGTRLTVL.